This is a list of T cell receptor beta chains from one sample in a study of blood T cells in healthy people across ages. TCRdb used MiXCR to reprocess the 5' RACE reads, holding one entry per CDR3 protein. The sample carries 850,000 to 1,100,000 distinct CDR3 sequences, about two fifths recorded once. Sequenced material: blood. The receptor set was obtained from a man aged 18 to 30 in good health. The CDR3 runs from the conserved cysteine through the conserved F or W. The order of the fields is clone size, V gene, J gene, CDR3 length, D gene, CDR3 protein, CDR3 DNA. The D gene is left open where the match is weak. Clone size is given for some rows only: seen once, a few or many times, or a class if the clone is expanded.

>.|TRBV15|TRBJ1-5|9|.
CATTTPRHF
TGTGCCACCACCACCCCACGGCATTTT
>.|TRBV20-1|TRBJ2-3|13|.
CSARGGLTDTQYF
TGCAGTGCTAGGGGGGGTTTGACAGATACGCAGTATTTT
>many|TRBV25-1|TRBJ2-7|16|TRBD1
CASSEFSDRGSYEQYF
TGTGCCAGCAGTGAATTTAGTGACAGGGGCTCCTACGAGCAGTACTTC
>.|TRBV20-1|TRBJ2-1|14|.
CSVHPAPGNNEQFF
TGCAGTGTTCACCCGGCGCCCGGGAACAATGAGCAGTTCTTC
>few|TRBV14|TRBJ2-5|17|.
CASSQARQDTDQETQYF
TGTGCCAGCAGCCAAGCCAGGCAAGATACTGATCAAGAGACCCAGTACTTC
>.|TRBV6-5|TRBJ2-5|14|TRBD2
CASSQRGVSKTQYF
TGTGCCAGCAGCCAGCGGGGTGTCTCGAAGACCCAGTACTTC
>.|TRBV27|TRBJ2-1|13|.
CAIRDNTYNEQFF
TGTGCCATCCGGGACAACACCTACAATGAGCAGTTCTTC
>.|TRBV2|TRBJ2-7|13|.
CAISAKAVYEQYF
TGTGCCATCAGTGCGAAGGCTGTCTACGAGCAGTACTTC
>many|TRBV27|TRBJ2-3|14|TRBD1
CASSRTGGTDTQYF
TGTGCCAGCAGTAGGACAGGGGGAACAGATACGCAGTATTTT
>few|TRBV27|TRBJ1-2|13|.
CASTSGRGNGYTF
TGTGCCAGCACCTCAGGTCGGGGAAATGGCTACACCTTC